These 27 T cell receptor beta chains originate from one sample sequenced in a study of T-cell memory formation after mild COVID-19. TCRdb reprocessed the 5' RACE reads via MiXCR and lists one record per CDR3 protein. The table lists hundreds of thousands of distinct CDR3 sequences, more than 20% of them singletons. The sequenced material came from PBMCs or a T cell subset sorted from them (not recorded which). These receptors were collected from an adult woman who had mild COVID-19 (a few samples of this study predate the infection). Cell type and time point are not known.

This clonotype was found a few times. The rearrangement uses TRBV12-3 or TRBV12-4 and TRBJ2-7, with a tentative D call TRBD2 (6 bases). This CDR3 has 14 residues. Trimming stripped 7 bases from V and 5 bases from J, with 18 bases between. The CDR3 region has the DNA TGTGCCAGCATCAAATCGGAGGGGCAGGACGAGCAGTACTTC. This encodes CASIKSEGQDEQYF.

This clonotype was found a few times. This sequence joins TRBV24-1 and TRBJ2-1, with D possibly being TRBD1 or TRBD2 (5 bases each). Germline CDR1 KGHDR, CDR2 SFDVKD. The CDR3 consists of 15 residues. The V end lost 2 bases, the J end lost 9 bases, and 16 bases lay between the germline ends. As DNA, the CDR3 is TGTGCCACCAGTGATTATATGGGACCCCAGAGTGAGCAGTTCTTC. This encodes CATSDYMGPQSEQFF.

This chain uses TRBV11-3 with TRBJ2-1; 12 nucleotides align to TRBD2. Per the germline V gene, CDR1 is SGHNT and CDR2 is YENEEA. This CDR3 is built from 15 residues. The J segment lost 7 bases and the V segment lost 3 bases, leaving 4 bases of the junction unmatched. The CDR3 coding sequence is TGTGCCAGCAGCTTTTTGACTAGCGGGAGAAATGAGCAGTTCTTC. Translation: CASSFLTSGRNEQFF.

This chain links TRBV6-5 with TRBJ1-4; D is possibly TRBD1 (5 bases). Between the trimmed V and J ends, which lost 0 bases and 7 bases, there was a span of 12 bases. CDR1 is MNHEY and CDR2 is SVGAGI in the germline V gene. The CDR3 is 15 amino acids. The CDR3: CASSYSWRGGEKLFF. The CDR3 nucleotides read TGTGCCAGCAGTTACTCATGGAGGGGTGGTGAAAAACTGTTTTTT.

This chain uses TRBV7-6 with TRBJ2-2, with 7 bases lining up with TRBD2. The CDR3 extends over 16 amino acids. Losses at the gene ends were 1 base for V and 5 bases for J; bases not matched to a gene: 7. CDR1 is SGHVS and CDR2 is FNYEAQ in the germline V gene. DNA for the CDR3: TGTGCCAGCAGCTTAGGGGGCGGGAGTCGTACCGGGGAGCTGTTTTTT. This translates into CASSLGGGSRTGELFF.

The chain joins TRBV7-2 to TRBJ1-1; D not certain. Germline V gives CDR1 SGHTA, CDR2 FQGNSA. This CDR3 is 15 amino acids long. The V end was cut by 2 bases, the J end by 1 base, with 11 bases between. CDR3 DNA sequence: TGTGCCAGCAGCTTAAACTTGGGCTCGAACACTGAAGCTTTCTTT. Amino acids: CASSLNLGSNTEAFF.

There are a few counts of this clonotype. The CDR3 protein is CASSTTGQGVQETQYF. DNA of the CDR3: TGTGCCAGCAGTACGACGGGACAGGGGGTTCAAGAGACCCAGTACTTC. This chain links TRBV27 with TRBJ2-5; the match to TRBD1 covers 11 bases. This CDR3 contains 16 residues. Germline CDR1 MNHEY, CDR2 SMNVEV (reference sequence). Trimming at V came to 5 bases and at J to 2 bases, leaving 7 bases not matched to a gene.

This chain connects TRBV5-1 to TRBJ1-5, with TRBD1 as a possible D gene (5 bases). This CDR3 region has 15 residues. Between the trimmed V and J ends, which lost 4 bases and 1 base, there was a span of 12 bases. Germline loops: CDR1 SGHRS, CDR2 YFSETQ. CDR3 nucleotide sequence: TGCGCCAGCAGCCTATCGACAGAAAGCAATCAGCCCCAGCATTTT. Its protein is CASSLSTESNQPQHF.

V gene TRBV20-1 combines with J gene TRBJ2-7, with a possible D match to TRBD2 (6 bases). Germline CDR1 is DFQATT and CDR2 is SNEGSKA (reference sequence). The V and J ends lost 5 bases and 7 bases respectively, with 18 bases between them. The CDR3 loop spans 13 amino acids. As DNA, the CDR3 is TGCAGTGCTGAGTACTTACAGGCGGGAGAGCAGTACTTC. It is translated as CSAEYLQAGEQYF.

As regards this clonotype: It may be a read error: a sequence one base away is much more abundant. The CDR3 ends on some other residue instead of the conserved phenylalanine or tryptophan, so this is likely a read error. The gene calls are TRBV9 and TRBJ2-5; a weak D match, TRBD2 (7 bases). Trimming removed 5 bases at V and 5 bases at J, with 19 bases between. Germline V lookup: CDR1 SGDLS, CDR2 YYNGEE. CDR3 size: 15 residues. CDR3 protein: CASSSGGRDGETQYL. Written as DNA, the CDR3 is TGTGCCAGCAGTTCGGGGGGCCGCGACGGGGAGACCCAGTACTTA.

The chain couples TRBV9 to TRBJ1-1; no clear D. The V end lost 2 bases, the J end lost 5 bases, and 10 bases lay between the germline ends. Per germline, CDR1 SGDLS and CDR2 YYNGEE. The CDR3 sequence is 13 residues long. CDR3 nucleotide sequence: TGTGCCAGCAGCGTCCAGGATAGGACTGAAGCTTTCTTT. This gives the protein CASSVQDRTEAFF.

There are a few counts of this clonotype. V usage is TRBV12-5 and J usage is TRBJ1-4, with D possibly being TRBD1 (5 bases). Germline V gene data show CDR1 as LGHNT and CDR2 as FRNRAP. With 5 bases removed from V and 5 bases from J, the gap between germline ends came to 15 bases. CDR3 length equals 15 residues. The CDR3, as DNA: TGTGCTAGTGGTCCCGGACATTTGGGAAATGAAAAACTGTTTTTT. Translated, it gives CASGPGHLGNEKLFF.

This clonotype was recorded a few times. This CDR3 reads CASSHSGGSQETQYF. CDR3 DNA sequence: TGTGCCAGCAGTCATAGCGGGGGTTCCCAAGAGACCCAGTACTTC. V and J are TRBV12-3 or TRBV12-4 and TRBJ2-5; TRBD2 aligns across 9 bases. Germline trimming cut 5 bases from V and 1 base from J; bases unmatched to any gene: 5. CDR3 size: 15 residues.

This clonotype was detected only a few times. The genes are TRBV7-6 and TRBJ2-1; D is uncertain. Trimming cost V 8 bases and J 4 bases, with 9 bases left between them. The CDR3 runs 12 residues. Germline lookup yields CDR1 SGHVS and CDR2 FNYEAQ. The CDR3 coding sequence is TGTGCCAGCTCCCACGGGTACAATGAGCAGTTCTTC. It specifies CASSHGYNEQFF.

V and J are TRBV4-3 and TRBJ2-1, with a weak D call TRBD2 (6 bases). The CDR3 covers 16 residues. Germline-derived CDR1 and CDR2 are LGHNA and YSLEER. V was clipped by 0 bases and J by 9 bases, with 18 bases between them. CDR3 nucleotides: TGCGCCAGCAGCCAAGATCGGGGAGGACGAAGTGGTGAGCAGTTCTTC. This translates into CASSQDRGGRSGEQFF.

CDR3 sequence (DNA): TGTGCCAGCAGCGTAGGGGGCAGAGGGTACGAGCAGTACTTC. Residues: CASSVGGRGYEQYF. The rearrangement uses TRBV9 and TRBJ2-7; the D call may be TRBD1 or TRBD2 (5 bases each). The CDR3 has 14 residues. CDR1 SGDLS and CDR2 YYNGEE come from the germline V gene. V was pared by 0 bases and J by 4 bases, with 11 bases between.

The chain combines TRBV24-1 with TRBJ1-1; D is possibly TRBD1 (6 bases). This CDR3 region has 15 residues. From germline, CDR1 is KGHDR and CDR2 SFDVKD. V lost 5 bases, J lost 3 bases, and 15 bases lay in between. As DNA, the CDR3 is TGTGCCACCAGTGCGGCACAGGGATTGGACACTGAAGCTTTCTTT. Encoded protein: CATSAAQGLDTEAFF.

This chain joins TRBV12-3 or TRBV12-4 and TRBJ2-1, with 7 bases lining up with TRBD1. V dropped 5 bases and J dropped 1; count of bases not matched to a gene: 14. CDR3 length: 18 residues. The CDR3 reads CASSTGTASIGSYNEQFF. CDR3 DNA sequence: TGTGCCAGCAGTACCGGGACAGCCAGTATCGGATCCTACAATGAGCAGTTCTTC.

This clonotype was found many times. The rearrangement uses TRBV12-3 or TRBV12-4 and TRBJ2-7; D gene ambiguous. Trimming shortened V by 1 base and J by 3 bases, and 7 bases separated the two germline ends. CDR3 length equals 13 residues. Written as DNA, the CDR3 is TGTGCCAGCAGTTTAGACCCGTTCTACGAGCAGTACTTC. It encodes CASSLDPFYEQYF.

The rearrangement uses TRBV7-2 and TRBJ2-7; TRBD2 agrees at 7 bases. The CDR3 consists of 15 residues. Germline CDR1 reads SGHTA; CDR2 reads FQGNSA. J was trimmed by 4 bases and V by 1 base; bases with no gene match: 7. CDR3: CASSLEAGEVYEQYF. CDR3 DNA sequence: TGTGCCAGCAGCTTAGAGGCGGGAGAGGTGTACGAGCAGTACTTC.

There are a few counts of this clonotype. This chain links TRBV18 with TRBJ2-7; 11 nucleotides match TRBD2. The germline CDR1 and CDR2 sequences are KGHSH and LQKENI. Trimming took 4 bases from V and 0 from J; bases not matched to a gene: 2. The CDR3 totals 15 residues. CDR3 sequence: CASSQTSGDSYEQYF. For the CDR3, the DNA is TGTGCCAGCTCACAGACTAGCGGGGACTCCTACGAGCAGTACTTC.

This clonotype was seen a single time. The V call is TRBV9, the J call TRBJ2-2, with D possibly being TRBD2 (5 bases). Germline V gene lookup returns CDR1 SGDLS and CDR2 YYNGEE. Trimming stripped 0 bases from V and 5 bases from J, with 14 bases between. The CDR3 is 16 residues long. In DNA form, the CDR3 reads TGTGCCAGCAGCGTAGTTGTGAACGCGGGTACCGGGGAGCTGTTTTTT. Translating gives CASSVVVNAGTGELFF.

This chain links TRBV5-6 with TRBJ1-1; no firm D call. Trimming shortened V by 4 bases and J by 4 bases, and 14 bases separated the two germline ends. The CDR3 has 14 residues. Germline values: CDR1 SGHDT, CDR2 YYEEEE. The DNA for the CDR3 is TGTGCCAGCAGCCAACGATATTCGGGCACTGAAGCTTTCTTT. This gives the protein CASSQRYSGTEAFF.

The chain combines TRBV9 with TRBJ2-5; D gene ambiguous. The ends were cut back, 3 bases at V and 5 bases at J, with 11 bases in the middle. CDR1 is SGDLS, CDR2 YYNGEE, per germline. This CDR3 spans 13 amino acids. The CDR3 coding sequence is TGTGCCAGCAGCGGCAGTGGGGTGGAGACCCAGTACTTC. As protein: CASSGSGVETQYF.

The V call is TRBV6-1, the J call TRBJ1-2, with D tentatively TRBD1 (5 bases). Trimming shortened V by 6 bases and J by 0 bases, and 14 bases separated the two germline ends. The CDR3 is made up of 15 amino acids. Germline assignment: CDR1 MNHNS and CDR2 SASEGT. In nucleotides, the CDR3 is TGTGCCAGCAGCCAGGGAGCGGTAGCTAACTATGGCTACACCTTC. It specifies CASSQGAVANYGYTF.

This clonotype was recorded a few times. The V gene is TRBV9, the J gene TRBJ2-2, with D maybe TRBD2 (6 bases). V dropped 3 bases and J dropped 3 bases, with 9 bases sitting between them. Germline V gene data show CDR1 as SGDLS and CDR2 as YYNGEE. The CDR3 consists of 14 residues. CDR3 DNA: TGTGCCAGCAGCGCAACGGGAGACACCGGGGAGCTGTTTTTT. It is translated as CASSATGDTGELFF.

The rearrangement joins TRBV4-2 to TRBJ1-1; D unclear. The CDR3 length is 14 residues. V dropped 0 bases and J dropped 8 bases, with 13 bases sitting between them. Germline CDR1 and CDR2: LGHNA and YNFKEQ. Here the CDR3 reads CASSQERIGREAFF. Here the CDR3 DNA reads TGTGCCAGCAGCCAAGAGCGGATCGGTCGAGAAGCTTTCTTT.